These 20 T cell receptor beta chains were all obtained from the same sample, sequenced in a study of T cell responses to AZD1222 COVID-19 vaccine. The repertoire was sequenced with immunoSEQ multiplex PCR; TCRdb's copy has only in-frame clones and lacks some. The sample records about 180,000 clones, 90% being singletons. Material: peripheral blood, obtained on day 0 of AZD1222 vaccination. Receptor source: an adult in good health.

The V and J genes are TRBV27 and TRBJ1-2, with TRBD1 matching over 7 bases. Germline-derived CDR1 and CDR2 are MNHEY and SMNVEV (reference sequence). The junction had 16 bases not matched to a gene; V was cut back by 3 bases and J by 6 bases. The CDR3 is 17 residues long. The CDR3 coding sequence is TGTGCCAGCAGTTTCCGACAGGGTGAAAACACTGCGCATGGCTACACCTTC. It encodes CASSFRQGENTAHGYTF.

J is TRBJ2-2 and V is TRBV9; a possible D gene is TRBD2 (6 bases). The CDR3 sequence is 13 residues long. Deletions cut 5 bases from V and 6 bases from J, with 11 bases between. Germline-derived CDR1 and CDR2 are SGDLS and YYNGEE. CDR3 region: CASSGRGSGELFF. The DNA for the CDR3 is TGTGCCAGCAGTGGGCGGGGTTCCGGGGAGCTGTTTTTT.

The chain combines TRBV7-9 with TRBJ1-5; no clear D. The CDR3 is made up of 12 amino acids. Trimming removed 5 bases at V and 5 bases at J, with 7 bases between. CDR1 and CDR2 (germline): SEHNR, FQNEAQ (reference sequence). The CDR3 DNA sequence: TGTGCCAGCAGCCAGGATGATCAGCCCCAGCATTTT. Amino acid sequence: CASSQDDQPQHF. Supplemented by reference TRBV7-9 and TRBJ1-5, the full variable domain reads DTGVSQNPRHKITKRGQNVTFRCDPISEHNRLYWYRQTLGQGPEFLTYFQNEAQLEKSRLLSDRFSAERPKGSFSTLEIQRTEQGDSAMYLCASSQDDQPQHFGDGTRLSIL.

J is TRBJ2-7 and V is TRBV3-1 (or the pseudogene TRBV3-2), with TRBD1 matching 8 bases. Losses at the gene ends were 1 base for V and 2 bases for J; bases not matched to a gene: 16. The CDR3 consists of 19 residues. Germline-derived CDR1 and CDR2 are LGHDT and YNNKEL (reference sequence). The DNA for the CDR3 is TGTGCCAGCAGCCAAGGGACAGGGCAGATTTGGCGAACCACCTACGAGCAGTACTTC. This codes for CASSQGTGQIWRTTYEQYF.

The chain recombines TRBV7-9 with TRBJ1-5; D not certain. The CDR3 runs 12 residues. V dropped 5 bases and J dropped 0 bases, with 2 bases sitting between them. Germline V gene data show CDR1 as SEHNR and CDR2 as FQNEAQ (reference sequence). DNA for the CDR3: TGTGCCAGCAGCGATAGCAATCAGCCCCAGCATTTT. Translating gives CASSDSNQPQHF. Full variable domain (outside the CDR3, taken from reference TRBV7-9 and TRBJ1-5): DTGVSQNPRHKITKRGQNVTFRCDPISEHNRLYWYRQTLGQGPEFLTYFQNEAQLEKSRLLSDRFSAERPKGSFSTLEIQRTEQGDSAMYLCASSDSNQPQHFGDGTRLSIL.

V is TRBV9 and J is TRBJ1-1; the D is unclear. The CDR3 length is 15 residues. The germline V and J ends were trimmed by 0 bases and 1 base, with 10 bases remaining between them. Germline-derived CDR1 and CDR2 are SGDLS and YYNGEE. The CDR3 DNA reads TGTGCCAGCAGCGTAGGGTCGCTGGGGAACACTGAAGCTTTCTTT. This sequence encodes CASSVGSLGNTEAFF.

The chain couples TRBV11-1 to TRBJ2-5; tentatively, D is TRBD2 (6 bases). Germline CDR1 and CDR2: SGHAT and FQDESV (reference sequence). Trimming removed 5 bases from V and 2 bases from J, with 18 bases in between. The CDR3 is 16 residues long. The CDR3 reads CASSPLGGALQETQYF. The CDR3 nucleotides read TGTGCCAGCAGCCCCCTCGGGGGAGCCCTTCAAGAGACCCAGTACTTC.

V gene TRBV25-1 combines with J gene TRBJ2-3; TRBD2 is a possible D gene (6 bases). V shed 6 bases and J shed 6 bases, with 22 bases lying between them. The CDR3 covers 16 residues. Germline CDR1 reads MGHDK; CDR2 reads SYGVNS. CDR3 DNA: TGTGCCAGCAGCACCAGTTATGGGGGGTCCCACGATACGCAGTATTTT. It codes for CASSTSYGGSHDTQYF.

This chain links TRBV4-1 with TRBJ1-1; D is ambiguous. Germline V CDR1 and CDR2: MGHRA, YSYEKL. V lost 1 base, J lost 4 bases, and 13 bases lay in between. The CDR3 has 15 residues. In DNA form, the CDR3 reads TGCGCCAGCAGCCAAGTATCAAGGGTGGGCACTGAAGCTTTCTTT. Its translation is CASSQVSRVGTEAFF.

This chain connects TRBV6-2 or TRBV6-3 to TRBJ2-5; 8 bases map to TRBD2. The CDR3 is 17 amino acids. V shed 2 bases and J 3 bases; nucleotides not matched to a gene: 11. Per the germline V gene, CDR1 is MNHEY and CDR2 is SVGEGT. CDR3 sequence: CASSYLVAGPGKETQYF. CDR3 nucleotides: TGTGCCAGCAGTTACCTGGTAGCGGGGCCGGGGAAAGAGACCCAGTACTTC.

A word on this clone: This sample also contains other DNA sequences that code for the same CDR3. Here the CDR3 DNA reads TGTGCCAGCAGCGTAGATCGATTGAACACTGAAGCTTTCTTT. Translation: CASSVDRLNTEAFF. The chain employs TRBV9 and TRBJ1-1; D is ambiguous. Germline-derived CDR1 and CDR2 are SGDLS and YYNGEE. The CDR3 has 14 amino acids. V was cut by 0 bases and J by 0 bases, with 6 bases left in between. Full variable domain (missing parts from reference TRBV9 and TRBJ1-1): DSGVTQTPKHLITATGQRVTLRCSPRSGDLSVYWYQQSLDQGLQFLIQYYNGEERAKGNILERFSAQQFPDLHSELNLSSLELGDSALYFCASSVDRLNTEAFFGQGTRLTVV.

The chain carries TRBV6-5 and TRBJ2-7; D is ambiguous. V was cut by 5 bases and J by 1 base, with 9 bases left in between. Germline CDR1 is MNHEY and CDR2 is SVGAGI. This CDR3 comprises 13 residues. The CDR3 bases are TGTGCCAGCAGTCCGCCAGTGTCCTACGAGCAGTACTTC. Translating it yields CASSPPVSYEQYF.

V usage is TRBV2 and J usage is TRBJ1-4, with 7 bases identical to TRBD1. Germline CDR1 is SNHLY and CDR2 is FYNNEI. V dropped 4 bases and J dropped 4; count of bases not matched to a gene: 6. The CDR3 length is 15 residues. CDR3 amino acids: CASSATGADNEKLFF. The CDR3 DNA follows: TGTGCCAGCAGTGCCACAGGGGCAGATAATGAAAAACTGTTTTTT.

The rearrangement joins TRBV9 to TRBJ1-1, with D maybe TRBD1 (5 bases). Trimming removed 4 bases at V and 4 bases at J, with 17 bases between. Germline V gives CDR1 SGDLS, CDR2 YYNGEE. The CDR3 is 15 residues long. This CDR3 is CASSRIVQGGTEAFF. The CDR3 bases are TGTGCCAGCAGCCGAATCGTTCAGGGTGGCACTGAAGCTTTCTTT.

The chain has TRBV9 and TRBJ1-4, with a weak D call TRBD1 (6 bases). CDR3 length equals 14 residues. In germline, CDR1 is SGDLS, CDR2 YYNGEE. V lost 1 base to trimming and J lost 10 bases, with 14 bases between them. CDR3 protein: CASSVSLEGGKLFF. CDR3 DNA sequence: TGTGCCAGCAGCGTATCACTTGAGGGGGGAAAACTGTTTTTT.

This CDR3 is CASRKDASLPEQYF. CDR3 in DNA: TGTGCCAGCAGGAAAGACGCGAGCCTCCCCGAGCAGTACTTC. The chain carries TRBV6-5 and TRBJ2-7; D uncertain. CDR1 and CDR2 (germline): MNHEY, SVGAGI. Trimming cost V 6 bases and J 6 bases, with 18 bases left between them. There are 14 residues in the CDR3.

This chain connects TRBV1 to TRBJ2-1; the tabulated D call, TRBD2, remains unverified against the DNA. TRBV1 is assigned pseudogene status. This CDR3 contains 16 residues. Here the CDR3 DNA reads TGCACCAGCAGCCAAGTAGGGACTAGCGGGTTCAATGAGCAGTTCTTC. Its protein is CTSSQVGTSGFNEQFF.

This clone has just a few counts. V usage is TRBV6-4 and J usage is TRBJ1-1; unclear D gene. Germline V gene data show CDR1 as MRHNA and CDR2 as SNTAGT. The length of the CDR3 is 13 residues. V lost 6 bases and J 3 bases, leaving 11 bases between the germline ends. This chain's CDR3 is CASSQAWDTEAFF. The DNA for the CDR3 is TGTGCCAGCAGCCAGGCGTGGGACACTGAAGCTTTCTTT.

This rearrangement joins TRBV7-6 to TRBJ2-3; D unclear. In germline, CDR1 is SGHVS, CDR2 FNYEAQ. V dropped 1 base and J dropped 5 bases, with 22 bases sitting between them. The CDR3 covers 18 residues. The CDR3 loop is CASSLVPSTGGRGDTQYF. Here the CDR3 DNA reads TGTGCCAGCAGCTTAGTCCCTTCGACCGGTGGCCGAGGAGATACGCAGTATTTT. The full variable domain, with the rest looked up from reference TRBV7-6 and TRBJ2-3, is GAGVSQSPRYKVTKRGQDVALRCDPISGHVSLYWYRQALGQGPEFLTYFNYEAQQDKSGLPNDRFSAERPEGSISTLTIQRTEQRDSAMYRCASSLVPSTGGRGDTQYFGPGTRLTVL.

The V gene is TRBV19, the J gene TRBJ1-2; possibly TRBD1 for D (6 bases). This CDR3 has 14 residues. The germline V gene has CDR1 LNHDA and CDR2 SQIVND (reference sequence). Trimming cost V 4 bases and J 5 bases, with 14 bases left between them. CDR3 residues: CASSTTRQEYGYTF. CDR3 bases: TGTGCCAGTAGTACTACCAGACAGGAGTATGGCTACACCTTC. Complete variable domain (other parts from reference TRBV19 and TRBJ1-2): DGGITQSPKYLFRKEGQNVTLSCEQNLNHDAMYWYRQDPGQGLRLIYYSQIVNDFQKGDIAEGYSVSREKKESFPLTVTSAQKNPTAFYLCASSTTRQEYGYTFGSGTRLTVV.